These 26 T cell receptor beta chains were sequenced from one sample in a study of blood T cell repertoires in COVID-19. The protocol was immunoSEQ multiplex PCR, while the TCRdb copy is restricted to in-frame clones and leaves out a portion. Of 300,000 to 350,000 clones listed, around 90% were seen once; the top ten hold roughly 4.3%. Sequencing used PBMCs or T cells enriched from blood (not recorded which). These receptors were obtained from a woman younger than 35 with acute COVID-19.

V and J are TRBV6-2 or TRBV6-3 and TRBJ1-1; the match to TRBD1 covers 11 bases. Germline-derived CDR1 and CDR2 are MNHEY and SVGEGT. Unmatched junction bases numbered 7, after V lost 0 bases and J lost 7 bases. The CDR3 has 16 residues. CDR3: CASSYSGQGEKGEAFF. The CDR3 DNA follows: TGTGCCAGCAGTTACTCGGGACAGGGGGAGAAGGGTGAAGCTTTCTTT.

The rearrangement joins TRBV29-1 to TRBJ2-6; tentative D call: TRBD2 (6 bases). Trimming removed 4 bases at V and 4 bases at J, with 14 bases between. Germline CDR1 SQVTM, CDR2 ANQGSEA. The CDR3 is 15 amino acids. The CDR3 protein is CSVAGTAGGANVLTF. The CDR3 DNA sequence: TGCAGCGTTGCAGGGACCGCGGGAGGGGCCAACGTCCTGACTTTC.

The rearrangement links TRBV5-1 to TRBJ1-1; the match to TRBD1 covers 10 bases. V trimming: 4 bases; J trimming: 0 bases; junction bases outside the gene matches: 9. CDR3 length equals 17 residues. Germline assignment: CDR1 SGHRS and CDR2 YFSETQ. CDR3 protein: CASSRAGQGIVNTEAFF. In DNA form, the CDR3 reads TGCGCCAGCAGCAGGGCGGGACAGGGGATTGTGAACACTGAAGCTTTCTTT.

This chain uses TRBV5-1 with TRBJ1-1; no clear D. This CDR3 spans 14 amino acids. The germline V and J ends were trimmed by 0 bases and 3 bases, with 9 bases remaining between them. In germline, CDR1 is SGHRS, CDR2 YFSETQ. The CDR3 spells CASSLGGRDTEAFF. DNA for the CDR3: TGCGCCAGCAGCTTGGGAGGGAGGGACACTGAAGCTTTCTTT.

This chain links TRBV6-5 with TRBJ2-3; D is unresolved. The CDR3 is 14 amino acids. V shed 7 bases and J shed 0 bases, with 11 bases lying between them. Looked up from germline, CDR1 is MNHEY and CDR2 is SVGAGI. CDR3 in DNA: TGTGCCAGCAAGATCGAGGCTAGCACAGATACGCAGTATTTT. Protein: CASKIEASTDTQYF.

The gene calls are TRBV6-2 or TRBV6-3 and TRBJ2-1, with TRBD2 as a possible D gene (6 bases). Germline V lookup: CDR1 MNHEY, CDR2 SVGEGT. The length of the CDR3 is 17 residues. The V end was cut by 6 bases, the J end by 3 bases, with 21 bases between. In DNA form, the CDR3 reads TGTGCCAGCAGCAAACCGACTAGTAAAGTTCTCTACAATGAGCAGTTCTTC. Translating it yields CASSKPTSKVLYNEQFF.

CDR3 region: CASSLRTNEKLFF. DNA for the CDR3: TGTGCCAGCAGTTTGCGAACTAATGAAAAACTGTTTTTT. The chain uses TRBV27 and TRBJ1-4; no clear D. The germline V and J ends were trimmed by 3 bases and 1 base, with 3 bases remaining between them. The CDR3 has 13 residues. Germline lookup yields CDR1 MNHEY and CDR2 SMNVEV (reference sequence).

This clone showed up just once. J is TRBJ2-7 and V is TRBV28; D is possibly TRBD1 (5 bases). V lost 6 bases to trimming and J lost 5 bases, with 17 bases between them. The CDR3 consists of 14 residues. The germline V gene encodes CDR1 MDHEN and CDR2 SYDVKM. The CDR3 sequence is CASRGLGKGNEQYF. CDR3 bases: TGTGCCAGCAGGGGGCTGGGGAAGGGCAACGAGCAGTACTTC.

The sample holds a few counts of this clone. This chain uses TRBV18 with TRBJ1-2, with 10 bases lining up with TRBD1. J lost 5 bases, V lost 0 bases, and 6 bases had no gene match. Germline V gene lookup returns CDR1 KGHSH and CDR2 LQKENI. The CDR3 has 16 amino acids. DNA of the CDR3: TGTGCCAGCTCACCACCTGCGACAGGGGGCGGGTATGGCTACACCTTC. Protein sequence: CASSPPATGGGYGYTF. Variable domain in full (rest from reference TRBV18 and TRBJ1-2): NAGVMQNPRHLVRRRGQEARLRCSPMKGHSHVYWYRQLPEEGLKFMVYLQKENIIDESGMPKERFSAEFPKEGPSILRIQQVVRGDSAAYFCASSPPATGGGYGYTFGSGTRLTVV.

The gene calls are TRBV24-1 and TRBJ1-2; a weak D match, TRBD1 (5 bases). The CDR3 is made up of 15 amino acids. Germline CDR1 and CDR2: KGHDR and SFDVKD. Between the trimmed V and J ends, which lost 3 bases and 2 bases, there was a span of 12 bases. The chain's CDR3 is CATSDPGNYNYGYTF. The CDR3 coding sequence is TGTGCCACCAGTGATCCAGGGAATTACAACTATGGCTACACCTTC.

The chain combines TRBV28 with TRBJ1-5; tentatively, D is TRBD1 (6 bases). This CDR3 contains 14 residues. CDR1 and CDR2 from the germline V gene are MDHEN and SYDVKM. V dropped 8 bases and J dropped 7 bases, with 18 bases sitting between them. CDR3 DNA: TGTGCCAGCTCCCCCGCAGGGGCGCGGCAGCCCCAGCATTTT. Protein: CASSPAGARQPQHF.

This chain connects TRBV28 to TRBJ2-1; no firm D call. Between the trimmed V and J ends, which lost 5 bases and 5 bases, there was a span of 7 bases. Germline V gives CDR1 MDHEN, CDR2 SYDVKM. The CDR3 is 12 amino acids. The DNA for the CDR3 is TGTGCCAGCAGTCTAGAGAACAATGAGCAGTTCTTC. This gives the protein CASSLENNEQFF.

The chain combines TRBV19 with TRBJ2-2; 7 nucleotides agree with TRBD2. The junction had 7 bases not matched to a gene; V was cut back by 6 bases and J by 6 bases. CDR3 length equals 14 residues. Germline values: CDR1 LNHDA, CDR2 SQIVND (reference sequence). CDR3 in DNA: TGTGCCAGTAGGGGAGGGACGAGCGCCGGGGAGCTGTTTTTT. Translated: CASRGGTSAGELFF.

This rearrangement joins TRBV5-4 to TRBJ2-7; the D is unclear. The CDR3 has 13 residues. Trimming pared 9 bases from V and 0 bases from J, leaving 13 bases between. Germline CDR1 SGHNT, CDR2 YYREEE (reference sequence). The CDR3 nucleotides are TGTGCCACTGAGGCCCCGAGCTCCTACGAGCAGTACTTC. It specifies CATEAPSSYEQYF.

The J gene is TRBJ1-4, the V gene TRBV19, with unresolved D. Germline V lookup: CDR1 LNHDA, CDR2 SQIVND (reference sequence). The CDR3 is 15 amino acids. V lost 4 bases to trimming and J lost 0 bases, with 9 bases between them. The CDR3 DNA reads as TGTGCCAGTAGTACTGACATCGCAACTAATGAAAAACTGTTTTTT. Protein product: CASSTDIATNEKLFF.

The V call is TRBV15, the J call TRBJ1-1; no clear D gene. Between the trimmed V and J ends, which lost 1 base and 5 bases, there was a span of 11 bases. The CDR3 has 14 amino acids. CDR1 LNHNV and CDR2 YYDKDF come from the germline V gene (reference sequence). The CDR3 loop reads CATSRGALGTEAFF. The CDR3 DNA sequence: TGTGCCACCAGCAGAGGGGCTCTTGGAACTGAAGCTTTCTTT.

This clone was observed once. The chain has TRBV29-1 and TRBJ2-2; possibly TRBD1 for D (6 bases). The CDR3 is 15 amino acids. Germline V gene data show CDR1 as SQVTM and CDR2 as ANQGSEA. The V end was cut by 4 bases, the J end by 2 bases, with 14 bases between. The CDR3 loop is CSVGAAGVNTGELFF. The CDR3 DNA is TGCAGCGTTGGGGCGGCAGGGGTCAACACCGGGGAGCTGTTTTTT.

This clone was picked up a small number of times. J is TRBJ2-1 and V is TRBV3-1 (or the pseudogene TRBV3-2); 8 positions match TRBD2. The CDR3 covers 15 residues. Germline assignment: CDR1 LGHDT and CDR2 YNNKEL (reference sequence). Unmatched junction bases numbered 3, after V lost 2 bases and J lost 3 bases. The CDR3 DNA follows: TGTGCCAGCAGCCAAAGCGGGACTAGCTACAATGAGCAGTTCTTC. As protein: CASSQSGTSYNEQFF.

The CDR3 loop reads CASGWGGEKLFF. The CDR3 coding sequence is TGTGCCAGCGGGTGGGGCGGTGAAAAACTGTTTTTT. The rearrangement links TRBV19 to TRBJ1-4, with D possibly TRBD1 on 5 matching bases. The CDR3 extends over 12 amino acids. V lost 9 bases to trimming and J lost 7 bases, with 12 bases between them. Looked up from germline, CDR1 is LNHDA and CDR2 is SQIVND (reference sequence).

The V call is TRBV19, the J call TRBJ2-1; maybe TRBD2 (6 bases). This CDR3 is 16 amino acids long. V lost 3 bases to trimming and J lost 10 bases, with 22 bases between them. CDR1 and CDR2 (germline): LNHDA, SQIVND (reference sequence). The CDR3 loop reads CASSMGGITSRGEQFF. The CDR3 DNA reads TGTGCCAGTAGTATGGGAGGTATAACCTCACGAGGGGAGCAGTTCTTC.

This sequence joins TRBV11-1 and TRBJ2-5, with 8 bases fitting TRBD1. V dropped 5 bases and J dropped 4; count of bases not matched to a gene: 3. The CDR3 contains 13 residues. Per germline, CDR1 SGHAT and CDR2 FQDESV (reference sequence). Here the CDR3 reads CASSQGAGETQYF. The CDR3 DNA follows: TGTGCCAGCAGCCAGGGGGCGGGAGAGACCCAGTACTTC.

The chain is built from TRBV7-3 and TRBJ2-2, with 8 bases lining up with TRBD1. The CDR3 extends over 18 amino acids. CDR1 SGHTA and CDR2 FQGTGA come from the germline V gene. V lost 3 bases, J lost 1 base, and 10 bases stayed unmatched. CDR3 sequence reads: CASSFHNPGTGNTGELFF. Written as DNA, the CDR3 is TGTGCCAGCAGCTTCCACAATCCCGGGACAGGGAACACCGGGGAGCTGTTTTTT.

The chain employs TRBV7-3 and TRBJ2-5; 9 nucleotides align to TRBD1. With V trimmed by 1 base and J by 4 bases, 10 bases remained unmatched. Germline V gene data show CDR1 as SGHTA and CDR2 as FQGTGA. The CDR3 length is 17 residues. The DNA of the CDR3 is TGTGCCAGCAGCTTAAGGGGCCCGGGACAGGGAAGAGAGACCCAGTACTTC. Its translation: CASSLRGPGQGRETQYF.

The chain uses TRBV28 and TRBJ2-7, with TRBD2 matching 15 bases. From germline, CDR1 is MDHEN and CDR2 SYDVKM. This CDR3 has 20 amino acids. V shed 6 bases, J shed 0 bases, and the junction held 15 bases outside the gene matches. CDR3 protein: CASRFGTSGRTTSISYEQYF. The CDR3 DNA is TGTGCCAGCAGATTCGGGACTAGCGGGAGGACCACATCTATCTCCTACGAGCAGTACTTC. The variable domain in full, with the rest retrieved from reference TRBV28 and TRBJ2-7, is DVKVTQSSRYLVKRTGEKVFLECVQDMDHENMFWYRQDPGLGLRLIYFSYDVKMKEKGDIPEGYSVSREKKERFSLILESASTNQTSMYLCASRFGTSGRTTSISYEQYFGPGTRLTVT.

This sequence joins TRBV28 and TRBJ2-6; D uncertain. The CDR3 extends over 13 amino acids. Trimming shortened V by 9 bases and J by 1 base, and 7 bases separated the two germline ends. Germline values: CDR1 MDHEN, CDR2 SYDVKM. In nucleotides, the CDR3 is TGTGCCAGTACAATTTCTGGGGCCAACGTCCTGACTTTC. Translation: CASTISGANVLTF.

The chain combines TRBV9 with TRBJ1-3; D not resolved. The CDR3 sequence is 14 residues long. Trimming cost V 4 bases and J 0 bases, with 8 bases left between them. Germline lookup yields CDR1 SGDLS and CDR2 YYNGEE. CDR3 sequence reads: CASSPGLSGNTIYF. Here the CDR3 DNA reads TGTGCCAGCAGCCCCGGACTCTCTGGAAACACCATATATTTT.